Described below is a single T cell receptor beta chain sequence and its context. Its antigen is still unknown. The data originate from a study of shared clonotypes between healthy human individuals. Overall study results and limits: Clonotype sharing across donors was expected to vary with sequencing depth.

The assay was immunoSEQ multiplex PCR, and TCRdb's table has in-frame clones only and misses some. Among around 340,000 clones listed, more than 60% were seen once. This CDR3 contains 19 residues. V shed 0 bases, J shed 2 bases, and the junction held 7 bases outside the gene matches. Looked up from germline, CDR1 is LNHNV and CDR2 is YYDKDF (reference sequence). The material sequenced was memory CD4+ T cells sorted from blood. Subset reported: CD45RA-negative fraction. This TCR was sampled from a young man in good health. The V gene is TRBV15, the J gene TRBJ2-3; 14 bases map to TRBD2. Here the CDR3 DNA reads TGTGCCACCAGCAGAGATCGACTAGCGGGAGGGCGAAACACAGATACGCAGTATTTT. It specifies CATSRDRLAGGRNTDTQYF.